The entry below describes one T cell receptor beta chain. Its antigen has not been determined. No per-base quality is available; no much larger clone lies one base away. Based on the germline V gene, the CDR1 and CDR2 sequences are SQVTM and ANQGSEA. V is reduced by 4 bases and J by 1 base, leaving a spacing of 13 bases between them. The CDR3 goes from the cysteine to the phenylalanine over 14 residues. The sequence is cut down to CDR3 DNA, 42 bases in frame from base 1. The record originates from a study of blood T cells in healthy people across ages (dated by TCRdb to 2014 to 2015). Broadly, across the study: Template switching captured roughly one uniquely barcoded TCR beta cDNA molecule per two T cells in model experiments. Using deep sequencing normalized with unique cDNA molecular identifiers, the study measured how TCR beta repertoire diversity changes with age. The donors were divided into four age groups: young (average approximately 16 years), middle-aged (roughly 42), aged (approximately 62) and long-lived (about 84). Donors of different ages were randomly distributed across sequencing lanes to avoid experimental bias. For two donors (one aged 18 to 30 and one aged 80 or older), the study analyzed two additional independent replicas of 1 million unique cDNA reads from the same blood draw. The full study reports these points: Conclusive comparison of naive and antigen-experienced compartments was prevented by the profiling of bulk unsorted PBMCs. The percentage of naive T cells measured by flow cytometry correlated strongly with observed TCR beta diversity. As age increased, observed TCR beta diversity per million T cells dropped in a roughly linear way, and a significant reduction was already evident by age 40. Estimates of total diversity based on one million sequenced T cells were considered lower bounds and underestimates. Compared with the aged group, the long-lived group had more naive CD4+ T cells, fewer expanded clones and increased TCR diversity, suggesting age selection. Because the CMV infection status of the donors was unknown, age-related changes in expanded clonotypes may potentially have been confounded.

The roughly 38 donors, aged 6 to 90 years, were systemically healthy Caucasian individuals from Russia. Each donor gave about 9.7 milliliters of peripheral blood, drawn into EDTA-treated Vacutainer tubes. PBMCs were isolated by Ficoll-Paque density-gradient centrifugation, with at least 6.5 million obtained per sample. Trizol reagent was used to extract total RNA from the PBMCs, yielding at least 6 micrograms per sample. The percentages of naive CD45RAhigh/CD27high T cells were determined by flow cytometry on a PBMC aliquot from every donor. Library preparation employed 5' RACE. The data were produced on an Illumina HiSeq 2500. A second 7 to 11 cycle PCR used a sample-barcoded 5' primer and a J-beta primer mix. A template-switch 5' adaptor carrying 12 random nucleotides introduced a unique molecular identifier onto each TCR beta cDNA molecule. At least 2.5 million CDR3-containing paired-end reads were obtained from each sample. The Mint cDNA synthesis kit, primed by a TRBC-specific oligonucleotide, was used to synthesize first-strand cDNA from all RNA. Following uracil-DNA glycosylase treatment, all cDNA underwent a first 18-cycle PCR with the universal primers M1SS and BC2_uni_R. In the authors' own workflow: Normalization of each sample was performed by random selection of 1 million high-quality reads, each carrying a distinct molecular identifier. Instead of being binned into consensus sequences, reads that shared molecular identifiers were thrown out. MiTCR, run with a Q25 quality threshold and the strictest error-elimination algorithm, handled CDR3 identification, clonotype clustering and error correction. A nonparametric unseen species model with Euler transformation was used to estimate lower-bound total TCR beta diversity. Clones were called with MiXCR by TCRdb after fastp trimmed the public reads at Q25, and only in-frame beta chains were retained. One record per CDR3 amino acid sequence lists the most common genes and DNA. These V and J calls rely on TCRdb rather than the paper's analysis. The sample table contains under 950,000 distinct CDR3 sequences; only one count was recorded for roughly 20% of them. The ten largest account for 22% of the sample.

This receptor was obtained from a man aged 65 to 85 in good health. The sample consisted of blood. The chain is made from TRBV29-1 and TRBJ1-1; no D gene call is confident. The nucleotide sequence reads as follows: TGCAGCGTTGCAGACCGGTCCCCGAACACTGAAGCTTTCTTT. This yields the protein CSVADRSPNTEAFF.